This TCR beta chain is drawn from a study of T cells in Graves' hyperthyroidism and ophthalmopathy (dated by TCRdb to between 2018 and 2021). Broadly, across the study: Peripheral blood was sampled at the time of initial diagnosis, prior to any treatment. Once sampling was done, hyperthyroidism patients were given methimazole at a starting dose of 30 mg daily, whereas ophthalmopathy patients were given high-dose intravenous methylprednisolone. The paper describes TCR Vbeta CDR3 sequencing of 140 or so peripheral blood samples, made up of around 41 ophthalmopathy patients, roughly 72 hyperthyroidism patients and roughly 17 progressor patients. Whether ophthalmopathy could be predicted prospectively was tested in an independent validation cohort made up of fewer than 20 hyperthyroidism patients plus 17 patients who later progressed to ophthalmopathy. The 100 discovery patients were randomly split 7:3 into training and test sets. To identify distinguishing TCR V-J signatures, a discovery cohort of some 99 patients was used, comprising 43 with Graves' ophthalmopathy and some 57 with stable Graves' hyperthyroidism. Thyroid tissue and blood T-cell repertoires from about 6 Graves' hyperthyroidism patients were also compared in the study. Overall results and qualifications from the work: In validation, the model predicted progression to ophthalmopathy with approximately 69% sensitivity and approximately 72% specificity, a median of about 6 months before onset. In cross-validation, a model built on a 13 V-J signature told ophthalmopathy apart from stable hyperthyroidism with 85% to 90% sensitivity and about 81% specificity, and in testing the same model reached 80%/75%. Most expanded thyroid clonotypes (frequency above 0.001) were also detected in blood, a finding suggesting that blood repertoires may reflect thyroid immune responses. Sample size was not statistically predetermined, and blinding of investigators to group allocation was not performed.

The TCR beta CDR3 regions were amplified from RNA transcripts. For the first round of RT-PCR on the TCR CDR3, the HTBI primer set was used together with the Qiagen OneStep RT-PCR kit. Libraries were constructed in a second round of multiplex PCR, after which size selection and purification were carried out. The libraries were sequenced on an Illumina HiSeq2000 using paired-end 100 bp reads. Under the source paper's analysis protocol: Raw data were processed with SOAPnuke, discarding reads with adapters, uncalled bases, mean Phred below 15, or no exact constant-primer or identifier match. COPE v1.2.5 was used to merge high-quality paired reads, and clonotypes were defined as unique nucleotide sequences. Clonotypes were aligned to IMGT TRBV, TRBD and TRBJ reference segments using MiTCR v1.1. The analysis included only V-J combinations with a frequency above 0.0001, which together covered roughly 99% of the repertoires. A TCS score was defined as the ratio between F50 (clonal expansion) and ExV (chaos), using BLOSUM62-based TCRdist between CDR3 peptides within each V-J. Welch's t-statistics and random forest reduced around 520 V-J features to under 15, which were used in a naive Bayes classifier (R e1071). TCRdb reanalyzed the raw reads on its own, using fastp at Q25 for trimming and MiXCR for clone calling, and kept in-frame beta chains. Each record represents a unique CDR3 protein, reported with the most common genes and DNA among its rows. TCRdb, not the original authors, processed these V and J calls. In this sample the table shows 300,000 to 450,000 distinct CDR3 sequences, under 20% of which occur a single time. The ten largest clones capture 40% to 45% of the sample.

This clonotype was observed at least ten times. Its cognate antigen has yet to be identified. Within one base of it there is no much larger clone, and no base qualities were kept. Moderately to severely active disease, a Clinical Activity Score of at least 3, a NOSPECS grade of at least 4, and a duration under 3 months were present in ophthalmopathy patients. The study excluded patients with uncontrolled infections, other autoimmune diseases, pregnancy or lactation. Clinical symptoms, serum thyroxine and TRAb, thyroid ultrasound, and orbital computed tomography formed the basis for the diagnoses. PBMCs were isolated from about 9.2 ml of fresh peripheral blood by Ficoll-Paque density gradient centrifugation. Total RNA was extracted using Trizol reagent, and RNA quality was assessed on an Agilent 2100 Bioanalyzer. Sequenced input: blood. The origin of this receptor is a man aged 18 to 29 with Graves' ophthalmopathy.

The base sequence is TGTGCCATCACGGATACAGGGCGGAGCACAGATACGCAGTATTTT. It specifies CAITDTGRSTDTQYF. This receptor chain uses TRBV10-3 and TRBJ2-3, and TRBD1 may be the D gene, going by 6 matching bases. At the junction V is shortened by 7 bases and J by 0 bases, with 14 bases in between. The germline V gene gives CDR1 as ENHRY and CDR2 as SYGVKD. The CDR3 measures 15 amino acids from cysteine to phenylalanine. Kept here is only the CDR3 DNA, which spans 45 bases and is read in frame from base 1.